This T cell receptor (beta chain) was identified during a study of circulating CD8 cells and anti-PD-1 response in melanoma. Study details: About 45% of the 13 patients had prior targeted therapy or immunotherapy; seven did not.

TCR libraries were prepared from roughly 15 ng of total RNA with the QIAseq Immune Repertoire TCR panel. TCRdb called the reads again in MiXCR, with one record for every CDR3 protein. The sample holds 350 to 400 distinct CDR3 sequences; 9.5% to 15% are singletons and the top ten take 65%. Sorting of live CD3+CD8+TCRalphabeta+ cells by PD-1 and/or TIGIT gave four subsets. CDR3 length: 13 amino acids. From germline, CDR1 is SGHDT and CDR2 YYEEEE. Trimming cost V 1 base and J 2 bases, with 6 bases left between them. This clonotype is deemed medium-sized. Its antigen is not identified. Findings of the study overall: Expanded sorted subsets were checked for tumor reactivity using peptides. PD-1 and DPOS subsets showed similar, higher clonality than DNEG.

The chain links TRBV5-6 to TRBJ2-5; TRBD2 is a possible D gene (5 bases). This receptor was taken from a human donor with melanoma. The input for sequencing was CD8+ T cells from PBMCs, taken at baseline or after one month of anti-PD-1 therapy (not recorded which). CDR3 sequence (DNA): TGTGCCAGCAGCTTGACTAGTCAAGAGACCCAGTACTTC. Its translation is CASSLTSQETQYF.